This T cell receptor (beta chain) was profiled in a study of regulatory T cells in long-lasting Graves disease. On the study more broadly: Graves' patients, newly diagnosed, had taken antithyroid drugs under 3 months.

iRepertoire HTBI primers and Arm-PCR of CDR3 regions built TCR beta libraries. Each CDR3 protein gets one entry after TCRdb re-called the multiplex PCR reads with MiXCR. Among more than 450,000 distinct CDR3 sequences listed, around 15% were seen once. Documented time point: newly diagnosed GD, antithyroid drugs for less than 3 months. RNA from PBMCs was the source of the TCR library. V was pared by 4 bases and J by 1 base, with 10 bases between. The CDR3 loop spans 14 amino acids. Germline lookup yields CDR1 MGHDK and CDR2 SYGVNS. In its sample, this clonotype was seen a few times. This same sample was also taken into another study, of T cells in Graves' hyperthyroidism and ophthalmopathy. That report notes: Hyperthyroidism, newly diagnosed and lasting under 2 months, affected patients aged 18 to 65.

The sequencing used peripheral blood mononuclear cells (PBMCs), collected at new diagnosis, from a patient treated with antithyroid drugs. The receptor comes from a man aged 35-49 years with Graves disease. The J gene is TRBJ1-1, the V gene TRBV25-1, with a possible D match to TRBD1 (5 bases). CDR3 nucleotide sequence: TGTGCCAGCAGTGGAGCAGGGACGAACACTGAAGCTTTCTTT. Translating it yields CASSGAGTNTEAFF.